This TCR beta chain was captured by sequencing in a study of T cells in Graves' hyperthyroidism and ophthalmopathy. At least ten counts were recorded for this clonotype. Lactation, pregnancy, other autoimmune disease or uncontrolled infection excluded patients. Amplified TCR beta CDR3 regions derived from RNA transcripts. Carried out on the TCR CDR3, a first-round RT-PCR used the HTBI primer set. TCRdb reanalysed the multiplex PCR reads using MiXCR and keeps one entry per CDR3 protein. Among about 250,000 distinct CDR3 sequences listed, over 20% were seen once. This CDR3 spans 16 amino acids. Per the germline V gene, CDR1 is SGHVS and CDR2 is FQNEAQ. With 0 bases clipped from V and 4 bases from J, the junction kept 5 bases outside the gene matches.

The sample was blood. J is TRBJ2-5 and V is TRBV7-8; 10 bases map to TRBD1. The source of this sequence is a man between 25 and 39 years old with Graves' ophthalmopathy. The CDR3: CASSLAGTGVRETQYF. The CDR3, as DNA: TGTGCCAGCAGCTTAGCGGGGACAGGGGTGAGAGAGACCCAGTACTTC.